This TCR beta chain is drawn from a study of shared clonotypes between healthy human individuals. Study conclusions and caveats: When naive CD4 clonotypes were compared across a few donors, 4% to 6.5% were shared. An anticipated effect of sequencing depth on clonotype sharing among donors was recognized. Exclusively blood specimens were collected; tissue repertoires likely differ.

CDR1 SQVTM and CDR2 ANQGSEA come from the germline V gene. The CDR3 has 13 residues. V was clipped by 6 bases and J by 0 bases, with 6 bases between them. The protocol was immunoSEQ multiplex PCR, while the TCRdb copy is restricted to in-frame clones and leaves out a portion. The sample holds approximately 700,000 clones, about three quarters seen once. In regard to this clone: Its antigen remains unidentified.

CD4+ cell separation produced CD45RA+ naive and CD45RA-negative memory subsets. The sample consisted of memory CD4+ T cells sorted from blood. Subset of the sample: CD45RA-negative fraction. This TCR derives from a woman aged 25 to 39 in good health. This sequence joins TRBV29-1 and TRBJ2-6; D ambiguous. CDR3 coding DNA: TGCAGCGTCCGTGGCTCTGGGGCCAACGTCCTGACTTTC. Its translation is CSVRGSGANVLTF.